The 22 T cell receptor beta chains in this list originate from one sample, sequenced in a study of blood T cell repertoires in COVID-19. The data were produced by immunoSEQ multiplex PCR, yet TCRdb's version contains in-frame clones alone and is incomplete. This sample carries around 160,000 clones, over 75% of them seen once, and the ten largest clones take roughly 9.6%. Material: PBMCs or T cells enriched from blood (not recorded which). These receptors were obtained from a man aged 50 to 59 who had recovered from COVID-19.

V gene TRBV6-6 combines with J gene TRBJ1-6; TRBD1 might be the D (6 bases). This CDR3 has 13 amino acids. Germline values: CDR1 MNHNY, CDR2 SVGAGI (reference sequence). Trimming pared 2 bases from V and 11 bases from J, leaving 10 bases between. The CDR3 DNA reads TGTGCCAGCAGTTACGTACAGGGTGCACCCCTCCACTTT. Its protein is CASSYVQGAPLHF.

CDR3 sequence (DNA): TGTGCCAGCAGTTACCGTCTTGACAGGCTATCCTACGAGCAGTACTTC. This gives the protein CASSYRLDRLSYEQYF. The chain joins TRBV6-2 or TRBV6-3 to TRBJ2-7; a weak D match, TRBD1 (6 bases). V was clipped by 2 bases and J by 1 base, with 15 bases between them. Looked up from germline, CDR1 is MNHEY and CDR2 is SVGEGT. The CDR3 has 16 residues.

The V call is TRBV10-1, the J call TRBJ2-7; D is possibly TRBD1 (5 bases). The CDR3 length is 14 residues. The germline V gene encodes CDR1 WNHNN and CDR2 SYGVQD (reference sequence). V lost 3 bases and J 5 bases, leaving 14 bases between the germline ends. CDR3 in DNA: TGCGCCAGCAGTGACGGCAGGGTCTTCCACGAGCAGTACTTC. Amino acid sequence: CASSDGRVFHEQYF.

The genes are TRBV3-1 (or the pseudogene TRBV3-2) and TRBJ2-7, with 8 bases fitting TRBD2. After removal of 7 bases from V and 5 bases from J, the junction contained 13 bases not matched to a gene. CDR3 length: 15 amino acids. Germline V lookup: CDR1 LGHDT, CDR2 YNNKEL (reference sequence). This CDR3 reads CASTTAGARLHEQYF. CDR3 sequence (DNA): TGTGCCAGCACAACAGCGGGAGCACGATTGCACGAGCAGTACTTC.

This clone showed up just once. The rearrangement uses TRBV4-2 and TRBJ2-2; the match to TRBD2 covers 8 bases. The CDR3 consists of 15 residues. With 0 bases clipped from V and 4 bases from J, the junction kept 1 base outside the gene matches. The germline V gene encodes CDR1 LGHNA and CDR2 YNFKEQ. The CDR3 spells CASSQDGTSTGELFF. CDR3 DNA sequence: TGTGCCAGCAGCCAAGACGGGACTAGCACCGGGGAGCTGTTTTTT.

This sequence joins TRBV28 and TRBJ2-7; D is possibly TRBD2 (5 bases). The V gene's germline CDR1 is MDHEN and CDR2 SYDVKM. V lost 7 bases and J lost 3, with 10 bases in between. CDR3 length: 12 amino acids. DNA for the CDR3: TGTGCCAGCAATCAGCGGTACTACGAGCAGTACTTC. Amino acids: CASNQRYYEQYF.

The chain joins TRBV19 to TRBJ2-7; D possibly corresponds to TRBD1 (5 bases). Germline V gene data show CDR1 as LNHDA and CDR2 as SQIVND (reference sequence). The CDR3 consists of 14 residues. Trimming took 3 bases from V and 7 from J, leaving 16 bases between them. As DNA, the CDR3 is TGTGCCAGTAGTATCAGGTCAGGGAATTGGGAGCAGTACTTC. Protein sequence: CASSIRSGNWEQYF.

This sequence joins TRBV28 and TRBJ1-5; TRBD1 aligns across 7 bases. The V segment lost 5 bases and the J segment 3 bases; nucleotides outside the gene matches: 16. The length of the CDR3 is 18 residues. The germline CDR1 and CDR2 sequences are MDHEN and SYDVKM. CDR3 sequence: CASSLLLETGSSNQPQHF. CDR3 nucleotides: TGTGCCAGCAGTCTCTTACTGGAGACAGGGTCCTCCAATCAGCCCCAGCATTTT.

The rearrangement joins TRBV29-1 to TRBJ2-1, with 8 bases aligning to TRBD1. The germline CDR1 and CDR2 sequences are SQVTM and ANQGSEA. Trimming removed 3 bases from V and 10 bases from J; junction bases left unmatched: 8. The CDR3 spans 13 residues. The CDR3 loop is CSVDGTGWGEQFF. The CDR3 bases are TGCAGCGTTGACGGGACAGGTTGGGGCGAGCAGTTCTTC.

The chain carries TRBV19 and TRBJ1-5; TRBD1 agrees at 7 bases. Germline assignment: CDR1 LNHDA and CDR2 SQIVND (reference sequence). This CDR3 has 13 residues. V shed 7 bases and J 3 bases; nucleotides not matched to a gene: 3. CDR3 nucleotides: TGTGCCAGTACAGGACAGGCCAATCAGCCCCAGCATTTT. This encodes CASTGQANQPQHF.

The chain carries TRBV5-1 and TRBJ2-7, with D perhaps matching TRBD2 (5 bases). Trimming removed 4 bases at V and 2 bases at J, with 13 bases between. The germline V gene has CDR1 SGHRS and CDR2 YFSETQ. The CDR3 is made up of 14 amino acids. CDR3 region: CASSPTGETYEQYF. The CDR3 coding sequence is TGCGCCAGCAGCCCCACCGGGGAGACCTACGAGCAGTACTTC.

Points on this clone: The junction departs from germline at one end; a sequencing error may be responsible. The chain carries TRBV12-3 or TRBV12-4 and TRBJ2-7, with no clear D. The CDR3 spans 12 residues. CDR3 DNA: TGTGCCAGCAGTTTATTTCCCTTCGCTCCGAGCTTC. Translation gives CASSLFPFAPSF.

The chain recombines TRBV27 with TRBJ1-2; D call uncertain. Between the trimmed V and J ends, which lost 6 bases and 1 base, there was a span of 18 bases. The CDR3 is 16 residues long. Germline V gene data show CDR1 as MNHEY and CDR2 as SMNVEV (reference sequence). CDR3: CASRPLSGFSNYGYTF. CDR3 bases: TGTGCCAGCAGGCCATTATCAGGTTTCAGTAACTATGGCTACACCTTC.

Of note for this clone: Other DNA sequences within the sample encode an identical CDR3. The chain links TRBV3-1 (or the pseudogene TRBV3-2) to TRBJ2-2, with D maybe TRBD1 (6 bases). Germline loops: CDR1 LGHDT, CDR2 YNNKEL (reference sequence). V was cut by 3 bases and J by 6 bases, with 14 bases left in between. This CDR3 is built from 15 residues. The CDR3 region is CASSHRTGISGELFF. The CDR3 DNA reads as TGTGCCAGCAGCCACAGAACAGGGATATCCGGGGAGCTGTTTTTT.

V gene TRBV15 combines with J gene TRBJ2-5; D unresolved. V was trimmed by 0 bases and J by 4 bases, leaving 6 bases between them. This CDR3 is built from 13 residues. Germline loops: CDR1 LNHNV, CDR2 YYDKDF (reference sequence). The chain's CDR3 is CATSRDSVETQYF. The CDR3 nucleotides read TGTGCCACCAGCAGAGATTCGGTAGAGACCCAGTACTTC. The full variable domain, its missing parts supplied by reference TRBV15 and TRBJ2-5, is DAMVIQNPRYQVTQFGKPVTLSCSQTLNHNVMYWYQQKSSQAPKLLFHYYDKDFNNEADTPDNFQSRRPNTSFCFLDIRSPGLGDTAMYLCATSRDSVETQYFGPGTRLLVL.

Turning to this clone: This same CDR3 is encoded by further DNA sequences in the sample. The V and J genes are TRBV5-1 and TRBJ2-5; 7 nucleotides align to TRBD2. Germline CDR1 SGHRS, CDR2 YFSETQ. Trimming removed 2 bases from V and 5 bases from J; junction bases left unmatched: 0. There are 12 residues in the CDR3. The CDR3 sequence: CASSLAGETQYF. DNA for the CDR3: TGCGCCAGCAGCTTAGCGGGGGAGACCCAGTACTTC.

This clone was found once. The chain is built from TRBV2 and TRBJ2-1, with TRBD1 identical over 9 bases. Germline CDR1 SNHLY, CDR2 FYNNEI. The CDR3 sequence is 13 residues long. The V gene end was trimmed by 7 bases and the J gene end by 5 bases; junction bases not matched to a gene: 3. In DNA, the CDR3 is TGTGCCAGCACGAGGACAGGGGACAATGAGCAGTTCTTC. It specifies CASTRTGDNEQFF.

The chain links TRBV9 to TRBJ2-2, with D perhaps matching TRBD2 (5 bases). This CDR3 spans 16 amino acids. The V end was cut by 4 bases, the J end by 0 bases, with 13 bases between. Per germline, CDR1 SGDLS and CDR2 YYNGEE. CDR3 nucleotide sequence: TGTGCCAGCAGCATCAGCCGGACTCCGAACACCGGGGAGCTGTTTTTT. It specifies CASSISRTPNTGELFF.

This chain uses TRBV28 with TRBJ2-5, with 7 positions matching TRBD2. This CDR3 is 16 amino acids long. V lost 7 bases and J lost 1; bases outside the gene matches: 12. Germline V gene sequence: CDR1 MDHEN, CDR2 SYDVKM. CDR3 region: CASISPSTSRQETQYF. The DNA of the CDR3 is TGTGCCAGCATTAGTCCCTCGACTAGCCGCCAAGAGACCCAGTACTTC.

This chain joins TRBV28 and TRBJ1-1; tentatively, D is TRBD1 (5 bases). This CDR3 region has 14 residues. Germline values: CDR1 MDHEN, CDR2 SYDVKM. V was shortened by 5 bases and J by 0 bases, with 10 bases between the two germline ends. The DNA for the CDR3 is TGTGCCAGCAGTCCCCAGGGATTGAACACTGAAGCTTTCTTT. Translated: CASSPQGLNTEAFF.

The chain joins TRBV28 to TRBJ2-7; D gene ambiguous. Trimming took off 3 bases at V and 0 bases at J, with 6 bases between the two ends. The germline V gene has CDR1 MDHEN and CDR2 SYDVKM. The CDR3 runs 13 residues. The CDR3 sequence is CASSLVSSYEQYF. The CDR3 bases are TGTGCCAGCAGTTTGGTCAGCTCCTACGAGCAGTACTTC.

The chain recombines TRBV9 with TRBJ2-1; no definite D call. The CDR3 runs 12 residues. Germline V gives CDR1 SGDLS, CDR2 YYNGEE. Trimming shortened V by 0 bases and J by 11 bases, and 9 bases separated the two germline ends. CDR3 sequence (DNA): TGTGCCAGCAGCGTAGAAGGAGTGCAGCAGTTCTTC. The encoded protein is CASSVEGVQQFF.